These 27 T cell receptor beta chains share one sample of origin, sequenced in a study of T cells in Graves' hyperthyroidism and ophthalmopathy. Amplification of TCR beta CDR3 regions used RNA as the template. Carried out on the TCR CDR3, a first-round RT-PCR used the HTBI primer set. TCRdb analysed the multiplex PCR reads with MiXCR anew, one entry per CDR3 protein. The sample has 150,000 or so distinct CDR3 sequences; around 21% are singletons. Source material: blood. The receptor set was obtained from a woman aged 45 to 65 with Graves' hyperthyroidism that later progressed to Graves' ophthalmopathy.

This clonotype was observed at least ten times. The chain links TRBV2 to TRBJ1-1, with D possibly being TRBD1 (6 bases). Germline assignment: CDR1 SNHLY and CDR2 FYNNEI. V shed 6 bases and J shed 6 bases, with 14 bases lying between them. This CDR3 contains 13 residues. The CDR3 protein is CASSGGRRAEAFF. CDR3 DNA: TGTGCCAGCAGCGGGGGGCGAAGAGCTGAAGCTTTCTTT. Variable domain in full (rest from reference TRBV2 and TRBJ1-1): EPEVTQTPSHQVTQMGQEVILRCVPISNHLYFYWYRQILGQKVEFLVSFYNNEISEKSEIFDDQFSVERPDGSNFTLKIRSTKLEDSAMYFCASSGGRRAEAFFGQGTRLTVV.

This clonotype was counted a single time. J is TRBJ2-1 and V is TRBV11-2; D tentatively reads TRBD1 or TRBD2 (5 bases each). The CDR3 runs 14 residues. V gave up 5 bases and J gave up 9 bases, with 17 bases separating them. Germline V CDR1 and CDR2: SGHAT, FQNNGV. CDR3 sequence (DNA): TGTGCCAGCAGCCATGGGGGAATCGGGACTGAGCAGTTCTTC. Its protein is CASSHGGIGTEQFF.

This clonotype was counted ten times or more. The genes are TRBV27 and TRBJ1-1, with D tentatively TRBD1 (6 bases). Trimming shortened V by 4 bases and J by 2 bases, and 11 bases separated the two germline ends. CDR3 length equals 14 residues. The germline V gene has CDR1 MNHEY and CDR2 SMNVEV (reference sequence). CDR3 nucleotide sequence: TGTGCCAGCAGTTATCAGGGGCTAAACACTGAAGCTTTCTTT. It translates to CASSYQGLNTEAFF.

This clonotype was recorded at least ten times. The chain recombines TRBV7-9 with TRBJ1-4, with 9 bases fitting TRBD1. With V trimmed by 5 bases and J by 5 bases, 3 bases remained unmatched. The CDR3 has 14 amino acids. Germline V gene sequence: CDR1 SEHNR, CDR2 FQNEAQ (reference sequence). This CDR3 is CASSRDRANEKLFF. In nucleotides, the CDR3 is TGTGCCAGCAGCCGGGACAGGGCGAATGAAAAACTGTTTTTT.

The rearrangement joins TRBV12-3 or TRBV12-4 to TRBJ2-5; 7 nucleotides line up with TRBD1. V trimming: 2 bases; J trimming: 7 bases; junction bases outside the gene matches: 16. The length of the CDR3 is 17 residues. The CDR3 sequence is CASSLNNKGQHPATQYF. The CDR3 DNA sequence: TGTGCCAGCAGTTTAAATAATAAGGGACAGCATCCAGCGACCCAGTACTTC.

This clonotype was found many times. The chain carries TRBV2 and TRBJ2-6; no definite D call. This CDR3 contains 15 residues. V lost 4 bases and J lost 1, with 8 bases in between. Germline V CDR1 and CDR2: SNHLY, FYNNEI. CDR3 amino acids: CASSVVRSGANVLTF. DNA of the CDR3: TGTGCCAGCAGTGTTGTAAGGTCTGGGGCCAACGTCCTGACTTTC.

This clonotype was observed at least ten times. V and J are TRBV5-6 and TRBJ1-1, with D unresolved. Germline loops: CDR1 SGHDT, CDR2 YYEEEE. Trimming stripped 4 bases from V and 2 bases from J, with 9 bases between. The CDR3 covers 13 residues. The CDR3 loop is CASSTSGNTEAFF. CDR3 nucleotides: TGTGCCAGCAGCACCTCGGGAAACACTGAAGCTTTCTTT.

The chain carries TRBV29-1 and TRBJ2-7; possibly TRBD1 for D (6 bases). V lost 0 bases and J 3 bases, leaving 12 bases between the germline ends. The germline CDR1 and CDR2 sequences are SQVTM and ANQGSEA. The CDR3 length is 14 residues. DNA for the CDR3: TGCAGCGTTGAAGATCAGGACAGTAACTACGAGCAGTACTTC. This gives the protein CSVEDQDSNYEQYF.

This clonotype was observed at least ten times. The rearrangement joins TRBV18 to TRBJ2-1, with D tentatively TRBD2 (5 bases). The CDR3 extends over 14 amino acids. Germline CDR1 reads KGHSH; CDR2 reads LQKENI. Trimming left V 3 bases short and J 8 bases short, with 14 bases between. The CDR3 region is CASSPPGIKDEQFF. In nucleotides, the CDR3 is TGTGCCAGCTCACCTCCGGGGATTAAGGATGAGCAGTTCTTC.

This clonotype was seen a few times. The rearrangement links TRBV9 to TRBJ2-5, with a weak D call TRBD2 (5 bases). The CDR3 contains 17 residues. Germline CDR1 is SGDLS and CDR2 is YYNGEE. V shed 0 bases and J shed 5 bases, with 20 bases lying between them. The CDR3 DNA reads TGTGCCAGCAGCGTAGGTCGGAGCGGAAACATACAGGAGACCCAGTACTTC. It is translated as CASSVGRSGNIQETQYF. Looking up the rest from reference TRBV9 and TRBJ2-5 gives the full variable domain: DSGVTQTPKHLITATGQRVTLRCSPRSGDLSVYWYQQSLDQGLQFLIQYYNGEERAKGNILERFSAQQFPDLHSELNLSSLELGDSALYFCASSVGRSGNIQETQYFGPGTRLLVL.

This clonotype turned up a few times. CDR3 DNA sequence: TGTGCCAGCAGTTTTTCTGGGGCCAACGTCCTGACTTTC. Its protein product is CASSFSGANVLTF. The chain combines TRBV27 with TRBJ2-6, with D uncertain. Germline V CDR1 and CDR2: MNHEY, SMNVEV (reference sequence). This CDR3 spans 13 amino acids. The V end was cut by 3 bases, the J end by 1 base, with 1 base between.

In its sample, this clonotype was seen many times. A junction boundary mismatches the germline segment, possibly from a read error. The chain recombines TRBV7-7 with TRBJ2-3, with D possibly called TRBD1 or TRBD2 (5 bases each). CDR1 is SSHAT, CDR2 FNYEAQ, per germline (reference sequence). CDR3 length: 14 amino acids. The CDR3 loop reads CASSRDHAPDTQYF. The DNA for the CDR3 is TGTGCTAGCAGCCGGGACCATGCACCAGATACGCAGTATTTT.

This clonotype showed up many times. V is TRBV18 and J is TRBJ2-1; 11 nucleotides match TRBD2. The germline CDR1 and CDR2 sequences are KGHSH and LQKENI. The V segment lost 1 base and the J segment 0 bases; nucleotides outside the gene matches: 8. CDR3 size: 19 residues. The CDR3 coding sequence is TGTGCCAGCTCACCACTACAACTAGCGGGAGTGGCCTCCTACAATGAGCAGTTCTTC. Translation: CASSPLQLAGVASYNEQFF.

The CDR3 protein is CASSDRRQQNEQFF. The CDR3 DNA reads as TGTGCCAGTAGTGACCGTCGGCAGCAGAATGAGCAGTTCTTC. The rearrangement uses TRBV19 and TRBJ2-1; D is uncertain. CDR3 size: 14 residues. The V gene's germline CDR1 is LNHDA and CDR2 SQIVND (reference sequence). V lost 5 bases, J lost 7 bases, and 15 bases lay in between.

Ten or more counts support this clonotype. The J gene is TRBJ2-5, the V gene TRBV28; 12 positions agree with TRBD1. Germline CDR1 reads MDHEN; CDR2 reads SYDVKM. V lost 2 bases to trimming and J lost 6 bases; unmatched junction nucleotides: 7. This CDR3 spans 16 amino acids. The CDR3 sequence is CASSLPGTGGRQTQYF. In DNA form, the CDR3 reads TGTGCCAGCAGTTTACCCGGGACAGGGGGCAGGCAGACCCAGTACTTC.

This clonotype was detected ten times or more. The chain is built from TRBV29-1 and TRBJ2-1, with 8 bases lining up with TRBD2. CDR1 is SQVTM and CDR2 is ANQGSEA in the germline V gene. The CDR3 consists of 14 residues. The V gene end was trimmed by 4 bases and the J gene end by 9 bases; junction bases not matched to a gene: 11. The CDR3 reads CSVGWVAGSGEQFF. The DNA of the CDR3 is TGCAGCGTTGGTTGGGTAGCGGGATCGGGTGAGCAGTTCTTC.

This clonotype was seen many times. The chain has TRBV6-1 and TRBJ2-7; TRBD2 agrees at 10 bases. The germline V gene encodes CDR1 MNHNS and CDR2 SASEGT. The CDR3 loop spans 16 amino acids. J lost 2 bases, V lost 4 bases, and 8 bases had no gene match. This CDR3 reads CASSAAGTSVTYEQYF. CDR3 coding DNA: TGTGCCAGCAGTGCCGCCGGGACTAGCGTCACCTACGAGCAGTACTTC.

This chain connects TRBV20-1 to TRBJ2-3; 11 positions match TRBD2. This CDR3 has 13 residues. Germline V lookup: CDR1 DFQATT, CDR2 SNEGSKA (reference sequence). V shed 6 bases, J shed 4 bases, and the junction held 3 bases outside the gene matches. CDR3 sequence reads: CSANSGRADTQYF. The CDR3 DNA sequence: TGCAGTGCAAATAGCGGGAGGGCAGATACGCAGTATTTT.

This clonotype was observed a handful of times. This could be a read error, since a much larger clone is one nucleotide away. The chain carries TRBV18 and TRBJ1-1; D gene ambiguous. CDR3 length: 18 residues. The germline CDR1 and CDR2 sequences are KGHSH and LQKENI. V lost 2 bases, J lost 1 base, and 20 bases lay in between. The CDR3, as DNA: TGTGCCAGCTCACCAAGGATGGGCGGTGCGTCTGCGAACACTGAAGCTTTCTTT. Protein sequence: CASSPRMGGASANTEAFF.

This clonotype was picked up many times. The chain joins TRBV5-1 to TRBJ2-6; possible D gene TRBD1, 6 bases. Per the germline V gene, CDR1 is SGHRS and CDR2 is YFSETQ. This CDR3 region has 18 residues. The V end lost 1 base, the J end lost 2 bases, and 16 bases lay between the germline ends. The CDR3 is CASSLRTEPLTGANVLTF. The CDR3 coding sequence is TGCGCCAGCAGCTTGAGGACAGAACCCCTTACTGGGGCCAACGTCCTGACTTTC.

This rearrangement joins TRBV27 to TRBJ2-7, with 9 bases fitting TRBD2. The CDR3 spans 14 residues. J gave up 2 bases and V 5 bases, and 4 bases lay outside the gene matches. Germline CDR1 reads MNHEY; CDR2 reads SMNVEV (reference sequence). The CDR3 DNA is TGTGCCAGCAGTCCTAGCGGGAACACCTACGAGCAGTACTTC. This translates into CASSPSGNTYEQYF.

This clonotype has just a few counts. CDR3 coding DNA: TGTGCCAGCAGTTTAGGGGACAGATTGAACACTGAAGCTTTCTTT. Translating gives CASSLGDRLNTEAFF. The chain employs TRBV12-3 or TRBV12-4 and TRBJ1-1; 7 nucleotides align to TRBD1. V trimming: 1 base; J trimming: 0 bases; junction bases outside the gene matches: 2. The CDR3 contains 15 residues.

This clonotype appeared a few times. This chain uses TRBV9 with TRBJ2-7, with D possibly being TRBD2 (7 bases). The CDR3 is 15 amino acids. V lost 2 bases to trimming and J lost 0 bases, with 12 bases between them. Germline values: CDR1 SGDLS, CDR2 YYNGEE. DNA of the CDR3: TGTGCCAGCAGCGTGGGGGGGCAGAACTCCTACGAGCAGTACTTC. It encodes CASSVGGQNSYEQYF.

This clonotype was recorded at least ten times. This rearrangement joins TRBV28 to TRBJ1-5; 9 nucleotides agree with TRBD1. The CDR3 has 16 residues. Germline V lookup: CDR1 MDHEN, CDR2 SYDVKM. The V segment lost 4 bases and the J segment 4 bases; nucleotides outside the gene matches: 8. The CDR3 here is CASSYLGTGPNQPQHF. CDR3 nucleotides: TGTGCCAGCAGTTACTTGGGGACAGGGCCGAATCAGCCCCAGCATTTT.

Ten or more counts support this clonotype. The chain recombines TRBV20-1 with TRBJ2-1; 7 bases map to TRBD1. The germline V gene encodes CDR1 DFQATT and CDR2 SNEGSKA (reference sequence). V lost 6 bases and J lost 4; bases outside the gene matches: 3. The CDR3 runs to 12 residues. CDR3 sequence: CSARGQYNEQFF. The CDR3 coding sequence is TGCAGTGCCAGGGGACAGTACAATGAGCAGTTCTTC.

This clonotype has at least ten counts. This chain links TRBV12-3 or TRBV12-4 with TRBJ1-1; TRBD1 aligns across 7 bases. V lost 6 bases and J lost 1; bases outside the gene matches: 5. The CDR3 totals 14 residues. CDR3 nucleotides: TGTGCCAGCAGAGAGAGGACAGGGAACACTGAAGCTTTCTTT. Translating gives CASRERTGNTEAFF.

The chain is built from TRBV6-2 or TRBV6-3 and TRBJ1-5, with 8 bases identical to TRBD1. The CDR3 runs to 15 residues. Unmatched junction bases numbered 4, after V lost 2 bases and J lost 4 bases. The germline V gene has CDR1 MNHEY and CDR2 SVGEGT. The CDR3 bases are TGTGCCAGCAGTTACGGAGGACAGGGAAATCAGCCCCAGCATTTT. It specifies CASSYGGQGNQPQHF.